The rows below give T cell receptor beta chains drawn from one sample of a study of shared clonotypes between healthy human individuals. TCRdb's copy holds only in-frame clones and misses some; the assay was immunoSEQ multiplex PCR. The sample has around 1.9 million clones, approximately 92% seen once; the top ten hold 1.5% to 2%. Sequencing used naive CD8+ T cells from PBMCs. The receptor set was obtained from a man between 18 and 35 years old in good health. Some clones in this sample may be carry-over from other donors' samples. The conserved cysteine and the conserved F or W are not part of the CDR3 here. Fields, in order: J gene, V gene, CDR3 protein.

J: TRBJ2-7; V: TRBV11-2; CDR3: ASSLVGSYEQY
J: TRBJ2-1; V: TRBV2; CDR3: ASRGLGSYNEQF
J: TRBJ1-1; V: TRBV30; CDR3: AWSIHPRVHTEAF
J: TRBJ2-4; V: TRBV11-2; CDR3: ASSSRLAQGKNIQY
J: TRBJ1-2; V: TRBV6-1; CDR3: ASSEDGSSFNYGYT
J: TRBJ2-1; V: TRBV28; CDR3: ASRSPGRDEQF
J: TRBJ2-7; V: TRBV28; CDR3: ASSFPLTGSGYEQY
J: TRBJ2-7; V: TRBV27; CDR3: ASSPRDRSYEQY
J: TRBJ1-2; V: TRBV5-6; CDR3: ASSLEYSYYGYT
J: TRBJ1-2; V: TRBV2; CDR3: ASRALQGSGYGYT
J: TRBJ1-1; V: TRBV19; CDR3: ASSIDRFGRGTEAF
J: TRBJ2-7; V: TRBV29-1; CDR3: SVEDAVASSYEQY
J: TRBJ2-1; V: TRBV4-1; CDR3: ASSQDKSGRAADEQF
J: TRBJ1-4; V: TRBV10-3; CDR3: AISEGQYNEKLF
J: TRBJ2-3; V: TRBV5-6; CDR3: ASGGMGGPADTQY
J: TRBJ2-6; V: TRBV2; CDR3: ATKEGSGANVLT
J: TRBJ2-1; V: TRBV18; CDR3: ASSPRTGGEDNEQF
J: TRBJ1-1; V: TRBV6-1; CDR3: ACIRGPGVNTEAF
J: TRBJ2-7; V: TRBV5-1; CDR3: ASSLAKTYEQY
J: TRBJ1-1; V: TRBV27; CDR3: ASSFRTSGAEAF
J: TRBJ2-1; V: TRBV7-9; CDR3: ASLTPGENEQF
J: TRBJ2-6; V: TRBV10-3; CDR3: AISRSQVTGANVLT
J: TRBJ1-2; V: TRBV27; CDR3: ASSPTGGSGYT
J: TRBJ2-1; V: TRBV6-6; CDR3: ASGGQGTLEQF
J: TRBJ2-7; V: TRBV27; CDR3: ASSGGEGTEQY
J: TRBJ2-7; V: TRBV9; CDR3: ASSPGGTYEQY
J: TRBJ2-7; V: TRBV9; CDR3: ASSAPGGSNEQY
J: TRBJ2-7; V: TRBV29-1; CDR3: SVEGGTSGYEQY
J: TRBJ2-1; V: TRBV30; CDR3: AWSSGQYNEQF